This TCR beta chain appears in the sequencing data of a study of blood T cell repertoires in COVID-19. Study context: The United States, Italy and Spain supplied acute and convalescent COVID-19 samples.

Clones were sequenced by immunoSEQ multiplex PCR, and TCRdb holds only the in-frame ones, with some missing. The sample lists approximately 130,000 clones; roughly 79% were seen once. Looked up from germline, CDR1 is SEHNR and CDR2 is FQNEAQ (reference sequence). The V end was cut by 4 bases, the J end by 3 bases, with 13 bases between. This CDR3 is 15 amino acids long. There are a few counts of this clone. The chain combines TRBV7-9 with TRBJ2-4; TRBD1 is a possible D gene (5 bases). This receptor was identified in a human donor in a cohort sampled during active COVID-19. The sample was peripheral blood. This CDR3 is CASSSPGFGKNIQYF. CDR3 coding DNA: TGTGCCAGCAGCTCTCCAGGGTTTGGCAAAAACATTCAGTACTTC.